This note documents a single TCR beta chain sequence. Its specificity is not known. The SP2 primer and nested alpha and beta constant region primers amplified ligated cDNA in four rounds. TCRdb itself ran the 5' RACE reads through MiXCR, one entry per CDR3 protein. The table records about 48,000 distinct CDR3 sequences, approximately 4.8% of them present only once. This record belongs to a study of naive and memory T cell subsets. Study results and caveats: TCR transcript changes with activation or differentiation may affect this RNA method.

Germline values: CDR1 MNHEY, CDR2 SVGAGI. The CDR3 runs 15 residues. Trimming left V 5 bases short and J 0 bases short, with 11 bases between. TCR cDNA received a 3' ligated oligonucleotide that carried a UMI. Reverse transcription used DNase-treated unsorted total RNA, aiming for about 1 to 1000 ng. This TCR derives from a female donor in good health. V is TRBV6-5 and J is TRBJ1-3, with D perhaps matching TRBD1 (6 bases). DNA for the CDR3: TGTGCCAGCAGTAAGGACAGCAGCTCTGGAAACACCATATATTTT. Encoded protein: CASSKDSSSGNTIYF.